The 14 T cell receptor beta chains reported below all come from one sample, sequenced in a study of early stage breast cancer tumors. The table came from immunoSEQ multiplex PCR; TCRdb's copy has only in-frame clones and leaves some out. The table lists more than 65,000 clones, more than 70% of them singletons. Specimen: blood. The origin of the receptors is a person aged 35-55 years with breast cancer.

CDR3: CASSSAAGANVLTF. The CDR3 region has the DNA TGTGCCAGCAGCTCAGCCGCTGGGGCCAACGTCCTGACTTTC. The chain employs TRBV5-4 and TRBJ2-6; no reliable D call. The CDR3 contains 14 residues. Per the germline V gene, CDR1 is SGHNT and CDR2 is YYREEE (reference sequence). Trimming pared 3 bases from V and 2 bases from J, leaving 6 bases between.

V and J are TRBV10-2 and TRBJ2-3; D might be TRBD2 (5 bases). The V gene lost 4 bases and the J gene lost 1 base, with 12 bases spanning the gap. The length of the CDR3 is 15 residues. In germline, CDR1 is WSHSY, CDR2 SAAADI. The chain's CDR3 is CASSVEAAGTDTQYF. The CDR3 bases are TGCGCCAGCAGTGTAGAAGCGGCAGGCACAGATACGCAGTATTTT.

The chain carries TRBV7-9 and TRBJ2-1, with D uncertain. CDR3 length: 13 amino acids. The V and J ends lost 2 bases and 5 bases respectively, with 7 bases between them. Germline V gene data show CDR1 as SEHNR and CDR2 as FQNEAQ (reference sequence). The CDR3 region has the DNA TGTGCCAGCAGCTTACAACATCACAATGAGCAGTTCTTC. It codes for CASSLQHHNEQFF.

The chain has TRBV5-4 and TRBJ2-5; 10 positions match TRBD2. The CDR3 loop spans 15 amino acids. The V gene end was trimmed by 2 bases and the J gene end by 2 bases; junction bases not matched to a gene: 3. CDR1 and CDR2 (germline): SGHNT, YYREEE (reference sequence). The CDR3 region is CASSFRLAGQETQYF. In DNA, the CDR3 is TGTGCCAGCAGCTTCCGACTAGCGGGTCAAGAGACCCAGTACTTC. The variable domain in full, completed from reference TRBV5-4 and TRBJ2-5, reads ETGVTQSPTHLIKTRGQQVTLRCSSQSGHNTVSWYQQALGQGPQFIFQYYREEENGRGNFPPRFSGLQFPNYSSELNVNALELDDSALYLCASSFRLAGQETQYFGPGTRLLVL.

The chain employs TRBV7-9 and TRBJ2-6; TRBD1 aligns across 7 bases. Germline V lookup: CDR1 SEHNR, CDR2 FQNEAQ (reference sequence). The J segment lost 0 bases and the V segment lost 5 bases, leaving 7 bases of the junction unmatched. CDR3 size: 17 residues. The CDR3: CASSPRQGSSGANVLTF. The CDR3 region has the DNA TGTGCCAGCAGCCCACGACAGGGAAGCTCTGGGGCCAACGTCCTGACTTTC.

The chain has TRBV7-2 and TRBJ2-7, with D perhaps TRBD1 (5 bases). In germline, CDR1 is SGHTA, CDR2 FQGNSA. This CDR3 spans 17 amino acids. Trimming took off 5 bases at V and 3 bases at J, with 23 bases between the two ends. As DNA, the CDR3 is TGTGCCAGCAGCCCAATTGAGTCGGGCGAAGGGGACTACGAGCAGTACTTC. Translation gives CASSPIESGEGDYEQYF.

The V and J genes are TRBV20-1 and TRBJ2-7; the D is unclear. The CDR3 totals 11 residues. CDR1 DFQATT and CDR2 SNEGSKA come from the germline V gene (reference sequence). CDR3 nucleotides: TGCAGCGCTGCTTTACAGCTCGAGCAGTACTTC. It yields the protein CSAALQLEQYF.

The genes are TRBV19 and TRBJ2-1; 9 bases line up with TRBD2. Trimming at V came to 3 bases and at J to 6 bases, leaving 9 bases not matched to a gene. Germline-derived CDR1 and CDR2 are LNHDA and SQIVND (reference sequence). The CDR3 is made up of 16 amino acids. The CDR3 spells CASSISAGGPGNEQFF. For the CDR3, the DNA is TGTGCCAGTAGTATCAGTGCGGGAGGGCCAGGCAATGAGCAGTTCTTC.

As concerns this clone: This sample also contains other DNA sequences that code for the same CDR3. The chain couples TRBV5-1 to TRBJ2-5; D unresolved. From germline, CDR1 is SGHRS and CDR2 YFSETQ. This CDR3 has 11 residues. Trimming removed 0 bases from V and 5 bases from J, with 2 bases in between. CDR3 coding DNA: TGCGCCAGCAGCTTGGCGGAGACCCAGTACTTC. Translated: CASSLAETQYF.

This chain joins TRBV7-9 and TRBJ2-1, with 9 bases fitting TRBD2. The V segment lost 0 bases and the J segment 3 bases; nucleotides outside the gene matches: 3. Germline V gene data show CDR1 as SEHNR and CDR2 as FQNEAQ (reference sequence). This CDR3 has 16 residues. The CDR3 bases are TGTGCCAGCAGCTTAGCGACTAGCGGCGACTACAATGAGCAGTTCTTC. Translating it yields CASSLATSGDYNEQFF.

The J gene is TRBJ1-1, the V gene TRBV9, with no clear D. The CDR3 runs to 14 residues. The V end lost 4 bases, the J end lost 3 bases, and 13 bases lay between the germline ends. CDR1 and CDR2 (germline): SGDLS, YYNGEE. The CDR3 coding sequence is TGTGCCAGCAGCCCCAGTCCGGGATACACTGAAGCTTTCTTT. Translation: CASSPSPGYTEAFF.

The CDR3 sequence is CASSSRQGKYTEAFF. The CDR3 DNA is TGTGCCAGCAGCTCAAGACAGGGAAAATACACTGAAGCTTTCTTT. The chain employs TRBV5-4 and TRBJ1-1; 7 bases match TRBD1. Per germline, CDR1 SGHNT and CDR2 YYREEE (reference sequence). The CDR3 runs 15 residues. The trim removed 3 bases at V and 3 bases at J, leaving 8 bases unmatched.

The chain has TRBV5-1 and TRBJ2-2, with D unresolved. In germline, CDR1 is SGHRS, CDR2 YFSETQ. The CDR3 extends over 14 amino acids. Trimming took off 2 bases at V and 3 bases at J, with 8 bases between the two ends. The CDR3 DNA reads TGCGCCAGCAGCTTTTATCGGGACACCGGGGAGCTGTTTTTT. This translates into CASSFYRDTGELFF.

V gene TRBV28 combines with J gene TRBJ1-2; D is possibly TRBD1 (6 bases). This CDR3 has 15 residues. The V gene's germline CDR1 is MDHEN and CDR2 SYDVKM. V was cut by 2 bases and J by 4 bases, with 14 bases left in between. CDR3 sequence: CASSLITQGTYGYTF. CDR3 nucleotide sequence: TGTGCCAGCAGTTTAATAACCCAGGGGACCTATGGCTACACCTTC.